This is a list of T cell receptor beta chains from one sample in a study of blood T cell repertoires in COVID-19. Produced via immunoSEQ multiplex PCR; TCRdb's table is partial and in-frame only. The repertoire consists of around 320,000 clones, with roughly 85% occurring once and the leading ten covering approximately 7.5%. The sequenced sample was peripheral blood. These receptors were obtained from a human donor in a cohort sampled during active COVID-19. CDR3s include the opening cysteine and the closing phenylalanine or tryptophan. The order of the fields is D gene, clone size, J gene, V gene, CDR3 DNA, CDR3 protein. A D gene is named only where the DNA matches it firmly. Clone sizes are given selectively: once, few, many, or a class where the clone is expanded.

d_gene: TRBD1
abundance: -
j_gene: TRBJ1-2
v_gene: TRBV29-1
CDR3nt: TGCAGCGTTACGGGACAGGGGGGCCGTAACTATGGCTACACCTTC
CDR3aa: CSVTGQGGRNYGYTF

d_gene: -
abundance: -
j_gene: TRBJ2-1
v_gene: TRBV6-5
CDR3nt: TGTGCCAGCAGTCAGTACAGGGTGAACGATGAGCAGTTCTTC
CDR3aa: CASSQYRVNDEQFF

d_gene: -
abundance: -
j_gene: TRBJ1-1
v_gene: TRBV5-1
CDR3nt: TGCGCCAGCAGCTTGTTAAAGTCGGTGAACACTGAAGCTTTCTTT
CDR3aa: CASSLLKSVNTEAFF

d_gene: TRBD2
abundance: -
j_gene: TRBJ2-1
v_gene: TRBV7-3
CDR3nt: TGTGCCAGCAGCTTAGGGACTAGCGGAAGGGGTAATGAGCAGTTCTTC
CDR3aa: CASSLGTSGRGNEQFF

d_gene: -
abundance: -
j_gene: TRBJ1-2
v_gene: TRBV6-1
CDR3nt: TGTGCCAGCAGTGAAACGCAGACTCTCGGGAACTATGGCTACACCTTC
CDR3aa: CASSETQTLGNYGYTF

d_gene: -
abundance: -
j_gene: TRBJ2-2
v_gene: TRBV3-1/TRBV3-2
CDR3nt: TGTGCCAGCAGCCAGCGGGGACCCACCGGGGAGCTGTTTTTT
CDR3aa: CASSQRGPTGELFF

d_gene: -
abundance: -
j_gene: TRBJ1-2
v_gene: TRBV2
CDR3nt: TGTGCCAGCAGTGAGGAGGGGACGTATGGCTACACCTTC
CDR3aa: CASSEEGTYGYTF

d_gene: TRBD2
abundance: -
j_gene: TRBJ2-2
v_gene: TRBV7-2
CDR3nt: TGTGCCAGCAGCTTAAGAAACGTAGCGGGGGGCACAATTACCGGGGAGCTGTTTTTT
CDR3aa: CASSLRNVAGGTITGELFF

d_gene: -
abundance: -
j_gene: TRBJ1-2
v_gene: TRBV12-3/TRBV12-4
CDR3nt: TGTGCCAGGGAGGGCTATGGCTACACCTTC
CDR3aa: CAREGYGYTF

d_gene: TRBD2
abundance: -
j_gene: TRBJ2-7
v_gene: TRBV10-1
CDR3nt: TGCGCCCTTCGGGGGCGGAGCGGGGGGGTAAACGAGCAGTACTTC
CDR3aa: CALRGRSGGVNEQYF

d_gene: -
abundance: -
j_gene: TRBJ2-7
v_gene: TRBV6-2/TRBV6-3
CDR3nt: TGTGCCAGCAGTTCCCACACGAGGGGGACGGACGAGCAGTACTTC
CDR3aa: CASSSHTRGTDEQYF

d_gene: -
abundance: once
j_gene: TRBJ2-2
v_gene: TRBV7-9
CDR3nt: TGTGCCAGCAGCATATCTATCACCGGGGAGCTGTTTTTT
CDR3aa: CASSISITGELFF

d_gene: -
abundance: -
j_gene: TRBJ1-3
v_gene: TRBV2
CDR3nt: TGTGCCAGCAAGGGGACAAACTCTGGAAACACCATATATTTT
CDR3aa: CASKGTNSGNTIYF

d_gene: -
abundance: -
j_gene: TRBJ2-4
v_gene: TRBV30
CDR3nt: TGTGCCTGGGGTAACGAGGGCCGTCTAGCCAAAAACATTCAGTACTTC
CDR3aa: CAWGNEGRLAKNIQYF

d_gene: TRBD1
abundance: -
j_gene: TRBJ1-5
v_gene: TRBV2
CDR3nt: TGTGCCAGCAGTTGGGACAGGCGACGCAATCAGCCCCAGCATTTT
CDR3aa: CASSWDRRRNQPQHF

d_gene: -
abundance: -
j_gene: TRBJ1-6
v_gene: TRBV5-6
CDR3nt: TGTGCCAGCAGCTTATCCAGGGATCTAAATTCACCCCTCCACTTT
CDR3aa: CASSLSRDLNSPLHF

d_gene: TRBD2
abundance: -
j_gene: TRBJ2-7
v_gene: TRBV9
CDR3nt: TGTGCCAGCAGCGCCTCCGGGACTAGACAATACGAGCAGTACTTC
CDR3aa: CASSASGTRQYEQYF

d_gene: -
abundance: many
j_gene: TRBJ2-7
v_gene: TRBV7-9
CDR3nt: TGTGCCAGCGCTGGGCTTATTAGCTCCTACGAGCAGTACTTC
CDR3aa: CASAGLISSYEQYF

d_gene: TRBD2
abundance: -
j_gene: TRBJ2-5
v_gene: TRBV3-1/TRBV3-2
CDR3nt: TGTGCCAGCAGCCGCCTCAGGGGACTAGAAGAGACCCAGTACTTC
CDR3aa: CASSRLRGLEETQYF

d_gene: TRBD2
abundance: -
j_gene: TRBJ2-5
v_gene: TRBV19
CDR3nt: TGTGCCAGTAGTCCGGCGGGAGGCCAGCGCGGAGAGACCCAGTACTTC
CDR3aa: CASSPAGGQRGETQYF

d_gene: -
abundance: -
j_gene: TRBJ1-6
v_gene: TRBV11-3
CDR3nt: TGTGCCAGCAGCTCGACAGTTAATTCACCCCTCCACTTT
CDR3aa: CASSSTVNSPLHF

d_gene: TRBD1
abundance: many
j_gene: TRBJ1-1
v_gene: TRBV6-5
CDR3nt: TGTGCCAGCAGTTGGAGGACAGGCAAGAGCACTGAAGCTTTCTTT
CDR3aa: CASSWRTGKSTEAFF

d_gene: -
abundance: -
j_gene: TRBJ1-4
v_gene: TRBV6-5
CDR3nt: TGTGCCAGCAGTTACTCGGGGGCCCGGCGGGAAAAACTGTTTTTT
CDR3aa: CASSYSGARREKLFF

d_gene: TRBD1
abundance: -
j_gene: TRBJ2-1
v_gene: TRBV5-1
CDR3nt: TGCGCCAGCAGCCCCGGGACAGGGAGGTTCAATGAGCAGTTCTTC
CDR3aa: CASSPGTGRFNEQFF